The next 13 T cell receptor beta chains were all read from a single sample in a study of T cell changes during pregnancy in multiple sclerosis. Clones were read by immunoSEQ multiplex PCR, and TCRdb kept only the in-frame ones, dropping some. This sample has 70,000 to 95,000 clones, with 93% found just once. The input for sequencing was peripheral blood, taken in the second trimester of pregnancy. The receptor set was obtained from a female donor with multiple sclerosis, enrolled in a pregnancy study.

The chain joins TRBV13 to TRBJ1-2, with D unresolved. Germline lookup yields CDR1 PRHDT and CDR2 FYEKMQ (reference sequence). The CDR3 runs 16 residues. Trimming left V 1 base short and J 1 base short, with 13 bases between. In DNA, the CDR3 is TGTGCCAGCAGCTTAGCCGGGTCTAGTGGTAACTATGGCTACACCTTC. Residues: CASSLAGSSGNYGYTF.

The chain combines TRBV5-6 with TRBJ2-7; the D gene is possibly TRBD1 (6 bases). Germline assignment: CDR1 SGHDT and CDR2 YYEEEE. V lost 4 bases and J 3 bases, leaving 17 bases between the germline ends. This CDR3 is 15 amino acids long. CDR3 sequence: CASSNGQLLIYEQYF. CDR3 sequence (DNA): TGTGCCAGCAGCAACGGACAGCTACTCATCTACGAGCAGTACTTC.

The chain recombines TRBV9 with TRBJ2-3; 12 nucleotides align to TRBD2. The CDR3 consists of 15 residues. Germline CDR1 reads SGDLS; CDR2 reads YYNGEE. V trimming: 0 bases; J trimming: 5 bases; junction bases outside the gene matches: 1. CDR3 protein: CASSVGGLAGDTQYF. DNA of the CDR3: TGTGCCAGCAGCGTAGGGGGACTAGCGGGAGATACGCAGTATTTT.

The chain is built from TRBV7-8 and TRBJ1-1; TRBD1 matches at 7 bases. The V gene end was trimmed by 5 bases and the J gene end by 3 bases; junction bases not matched to a gene: 6. This CDR3 has 14 amino acids. Germline V gene data show CDR1 as SGHVS and CDR2 as FQNEAQ. DNA of the CDR3: TGTGCCAGCAGCGAATTCACAGGGGACACTGAAGCTTTCTTT. It translates to CASSEFTGDTEAFF.

The J gene is TRBJ1-1, the V gene TRBV29-1; possible D gene TRBD1, 5 bases. Trimming took off 6 bases at V and 0 bases at J, with 8 bases between the two ends. The CDR3 totals 12 residues. Per germline, CDR1 SQVTM and CDR2 ANQGSEA. The CDR3 loop reads CSVGHLNTEAFF. The CDR3 region has the DNA TGCAGCGTAGGACATTTGAACACTGAAGCTTTCTTT.

The V gene is TRBV13, the J gene TRBJ2-3; the match to TRBD2 covers 7 bases. Germline V lookup: CDR1 PRHDT, CDR2 FYEKMQ (reference sequence). The CDR3 has 16 amino acids. V lost 0 bases and J lost 0; bases outside the gene matches: 3. CDR3 nucleotide sequence: TGTGCCAGCAGCTTAGGCGGGCGGGGGAGCACAGATACGCAGTATTTT. It specifies CASSLGGRGSTDTQYF.

The chain employs TRBV6-5 and TRBJ2-4, with D possibly matching TRBD1 (6 bases). The length of the CDR3 is 15 residues. CDR1 is MNHEY and CDR2 is SVGAGI in the germline V gene. The V gene lost 2 bases and the J gene lost 1 base, with 9 bases spanning the gap. CDR3 in amino acids: CASSYGGSAKNIQYF. CDR3 coding DNA: TGTGCCAGCAGTTACGGGGGCTCGGCCAAAAACATTCAGTACTTC.

The genes are TRBV4-1 and TRBJ1-2; D may be TRBD1 (5 bases). V lost 1 base and J 4 bases, leaving 16 bases between the germline ends. This CDR3 is built from 16 residues. The germline V gene has CDR1 MGHRA and CDR2 YSYEKL. The CDR3 DNA reads as TGCGCCAGCAGCCAAGGGACAACGAATCTCGCCTATGGCTACACCTTC. Protein sequence: CASSQGTTNLAYGYTF.

As regards this clone: One end of the junction fails to match germline, which may point to a read error. The rearrangement joins TRBV7-2 to TRBJ2-1, with a possible D match to TRBD2 (6 bases). The CDR3 sequence is 15 residues long. Germline assignment: CDR1 SGHTA and CDR2 FQGNSA. The DNA of the CDR3 is TGTGCCAGCACCTTAACGACGGTCTGGGAGGAAGGGAAGTTCTTC. Translating gives CASTLTTVWEEGKFF.

The V gene is TRBV5-1, the J gene TRBJ1-2; the D gene is possibly TRBD1 (6 bases). The CDR3 length is 16 residues. Germline loops: CDR1 SGHRS, CDR2 YFSETQ. Deletions cut 4 bases from V and 5 bases from J, with 21 bases between. This chain's CDR3 is CASSLNRDTLRYGYTF. The CDR3 region has the DNA TGCGCCAGCAGCCTCAACCGGGACACCCTACGGTATGGCTACACCTTC.

V is TRBV7-6 and J is TRBJ1-3; 8 nucleotides match TRBD1. The trim removed 3 bases at V and 5 bases at J, leaving 3 bases unmatched. The CDR3 consists of 14 residues. Germline V CDR1 and CDR2: SGHVS, FNYEAQ. The CDR3 here is CASSLGTGRNTIYF. As DNA, the CDR3 is TGTGCCAGCAGCTTGGGGACAGGCCGAAACACCATATATTTT.

The rearrangement joins TRBV7-3 to TRBJ2-6; tentative D call: TRBD1 (7 bases). The CDR3 is made up of 18 amino acids. V lost 5 bases to trimming and J lost 0 bases, with 17 bases between them. From germline, CDR1 is SGHTA and CDR2 FQGTGA. CDR3 sequence reads: CASSPGGHPRSGANVLTF. The CDR3 DNA reads TGTGCCAGCAGCCCAGGGGGGCACCCACGCTCTGGGGCCAACGTCCTGACTTTC. Drawing the rest from reference TRBV7-3 and TRBJ2-6, the complete variable domain is GAGVSQTPSNKVTEKGKYVELRCDPISGHTALYWYRQSLGQGPEFLIYFQGTGAADDSGLPNDRFFAVRPEGSVSTLKIQRTERGDSAVYLCASSPGGHPRSGANVLTFGAGSRLTVL.

This clone was counted once. The chain recombines TRBV7-3 with TRBJ2-7, with TRBD1 matching over 9 bases. J was trimmed by 1 base and V by 5 bases; bases with no gene match: 3. Germline V CDR1 and CDR2: SGHTA, FQGTGA. This CDR3 is built from 14 residues. The CDR3 nucleotides read TGTGCCAGCAGCAGGACAGGGGCGTCCTACGAGCAGTACTTC. This translates into CASSRTGASYEQYF.